Given below is one T cell receptor beta chain in context. The antigen is not known. This entry comes from a study of T cell responses to AZD1222 COVID-19 vaccine. Germline loops: CDR1 SQVTM, CDR2 ANQGSEA. V was pared by 4 bases and J by 4 bases, with 11 bases between. The CDR3 spans 13 residues. The protocol was immunoSEQ multiplex PCR, while the TCRdb copy is restricted to in-frame clones and leaves out a portion. This sample has around 140,000 clones; roughly 89% occur once, and the top ten carry roughly 7.1%. Study conclusions and caveats: Clonal diversity was possibly underestimated, and the donors were mostly white British, with more females. Sampled repertoires all dated from after the peak T cell response. In the spike-specific TCR repertoire, nearly half reportedly target unmutated variant regions. Only a handful of people who got AZD1222 tested seropositive at baseline.

The starting material was peripheral blood, obtained 28 days after the second dose of the MenACWY control vaccine. The rearrangement links TRBV29-1 to TRBJ2-1; perhaps TRBD2 as D (6 bases). This receptor was obtained from an adult who received the MenACWY meningococcal vaccine as a control. CDR3 DNA: TGCAGCGTTGGAAGGAGGGGATACAATGAGCAGTTCTTC. It yields the protein CSVGRRGYNEQFF.